Sequencing of this TCR beta chain was carried out in a study of blood T cell repertoires in COVID-19. TCRdb keeps only in-frame clones here, not all; method: immunoSEQ multiplex PCR. The profile shows 200,000 to 300,000 clones, approximately 83% of them singletons. V was trimmed by 7 bases and J by 3 bases, leaving 13 bases between them. In germline, CDR1 is SGHRS, CDR2 YFSETQ. The CDR3 totals 13 residues. The sample consisted of peripheral blood. This chain joins TRBV5-1 and TRBJ1-2; tentative D call: TRBD1 (5 bases). This sequence was found in a woman under 40 who had recovered from COVID-19. CDR3 coding DNA: TGCGCCAGCCACCGCGGGGCAGACTATGGCTACACCTTC. Encoded protein: CASHRGADYGYTF. Full variable domain (missing parts from reference TRBV5-1 and TRBJ1-2): KAGVTQTPRYLIKTRGQQVTLSCSPISGHRSVSWYQQTPGQGLQFLFEYFSETQRNKGNFPGRFSGRQFSNSRSEMNVSTLELGDSALYLCASHRGADYGYTFGSGTRLTVV.